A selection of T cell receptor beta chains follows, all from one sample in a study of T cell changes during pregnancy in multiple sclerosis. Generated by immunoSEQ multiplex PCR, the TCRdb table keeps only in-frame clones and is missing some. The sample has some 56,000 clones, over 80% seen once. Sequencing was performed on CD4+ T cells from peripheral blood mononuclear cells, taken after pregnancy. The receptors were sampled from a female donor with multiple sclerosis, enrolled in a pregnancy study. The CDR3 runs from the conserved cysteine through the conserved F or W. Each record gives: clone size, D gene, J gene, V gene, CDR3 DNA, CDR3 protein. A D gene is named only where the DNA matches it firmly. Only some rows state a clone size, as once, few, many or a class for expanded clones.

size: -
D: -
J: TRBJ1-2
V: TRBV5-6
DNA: TGTGCCAGCAGTGTAACAGGGACCACGGGCTATGGCTACACCTTC
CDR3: CASSVTGTTGYGYTF

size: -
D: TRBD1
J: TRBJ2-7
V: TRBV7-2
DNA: TGTGCCAGCAGCTTATCCTCAGGGGGCTACGAGCAGTACTTC
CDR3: CASSLSSGGYEQYF

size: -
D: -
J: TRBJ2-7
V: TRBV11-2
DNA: TGTGCCAGCAGCTTAATCCCTAGCGTCTTTCACTACGAGCAGTACTTC
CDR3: CASSLIPSVFHYEQYF

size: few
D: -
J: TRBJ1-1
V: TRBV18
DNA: TGTGCCAGCTCACCAGTGGACTTGAACACTGAAGCTTTCTTT
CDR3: CASSPVDLNTEAFF

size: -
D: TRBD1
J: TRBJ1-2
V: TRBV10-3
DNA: TGTGCCATCAGGAGGGACAGGGAGAACTATGGCTACACCTTC
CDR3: CAIRRDRENYGYTF

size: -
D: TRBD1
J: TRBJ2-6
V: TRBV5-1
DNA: TGCGCCAGCAGGTTGAGGGAGACAGGGGGCGCCGGGGCCAACGTCCTGACTTTC
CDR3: CASRLRETGGAGANVLTF

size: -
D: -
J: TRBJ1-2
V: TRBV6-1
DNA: TGTGCCAGCAGTACTACAGGGCGGAACTATGGCTACACCTTC
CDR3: CASSTTGRNYGYTF

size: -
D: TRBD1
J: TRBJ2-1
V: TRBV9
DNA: TGTGCCAGCAGCGTTGGACAGGGGTATTCCAATGAGCAGTTCTTC
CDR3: CASSVGQGYSNEQFF

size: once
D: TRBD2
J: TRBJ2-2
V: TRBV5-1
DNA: TGCGCCAGCAGCTTGACTAGCGGGGGGCCCGGGGAGCTGTTTTTT
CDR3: CASSLTSGGPGELFF

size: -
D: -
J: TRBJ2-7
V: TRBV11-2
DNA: TGTGCCAGCAGCTCTAGACGGACCTACGAGCAGTACTTC
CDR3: CASSSRRTYEQYF

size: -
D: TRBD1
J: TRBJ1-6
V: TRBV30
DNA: TGTGCCAGGGGGCTGGATAATTCACCCCTCCACTTT
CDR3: CARGLDNSPLHF

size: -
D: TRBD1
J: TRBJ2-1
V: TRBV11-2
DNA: TGTGCCAGCCGGCGGGACAGGGGGAGACATGAGCAGTTCTTC
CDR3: CASRRDRGRHEQFF

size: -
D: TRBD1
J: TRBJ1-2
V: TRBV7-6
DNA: TGTGCCAGCAGCTTAGCAGGACAGGGGGCGGGTGGCTACACCTTC
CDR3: CASSLAGQGAGGYTF

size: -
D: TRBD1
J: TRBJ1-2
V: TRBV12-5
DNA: TGTGCTAGTGGTTGGGACTACAGGGGGCAGGATGGCTACACCTTC
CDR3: CASGWDYRGQDGYTF

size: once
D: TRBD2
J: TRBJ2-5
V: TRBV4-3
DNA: TGCGCCAGCAGCCAAGATATCGGGAGGGCAGAGACCCAGTACTTC
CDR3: CASSQDIGRAETQYF

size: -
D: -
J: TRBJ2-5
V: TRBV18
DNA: TGTGCCAGCTCACCTCAGGTGGTAGAGACCCAGTACTTC
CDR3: CASSPQVVETQYF

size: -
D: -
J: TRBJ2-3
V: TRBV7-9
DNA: TGTGCCAGCAGCTTTGACAGAGACACAGATACGCAGTATTTT
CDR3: CASSFDRDTDTQYF

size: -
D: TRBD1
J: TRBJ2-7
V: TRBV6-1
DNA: TGTGCCATCAACAGGGGGCGCCGGTACGAGCAGTACTTC
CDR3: CAINRGRRYEQYF

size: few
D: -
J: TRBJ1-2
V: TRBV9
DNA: TGTGCCAGCAGCGTAGATTATGGGACATTAGGCTATGGCTACACCTTC
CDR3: CASSVDYGTLGYGYTF

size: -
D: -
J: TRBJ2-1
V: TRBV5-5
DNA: TGTGCCAGCAGCTTGGGAGAGTCCGGCTACAATGAGCAGTTCTTC
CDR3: CASSLGESGYNEQFF

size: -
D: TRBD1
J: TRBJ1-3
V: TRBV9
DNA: TGTGCCAGCAGCGCGGGACAGTTTGGAAACACCATATATTTT
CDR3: CASSAGQFGNTIYF

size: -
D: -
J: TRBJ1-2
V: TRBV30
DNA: TGTGCCTGGAGTGTACAGGGAGAAGGAGGCTACACCTTC
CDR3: CAWSVQGEGGYTF

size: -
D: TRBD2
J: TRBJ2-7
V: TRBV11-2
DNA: TGTGCCAGCAGCTTAGATTTTGAGCGGGGGGCTGGCTACGAGCAGTACTTC
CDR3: CASSLDFERGAGYEQYF

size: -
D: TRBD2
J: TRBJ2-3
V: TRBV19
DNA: TGTGCCAGTAGTAAGGGGGTGACTAGCGTAGCGGGCACAGATACGCAGTATTTT
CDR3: CASSKGVTSVAGTDTQYF

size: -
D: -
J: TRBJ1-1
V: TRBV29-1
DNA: TGCAGCGTTGCCGACACGGGAGGCAACACTGAAGCTTTCTTT
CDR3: CSVADTGGNTEAFF

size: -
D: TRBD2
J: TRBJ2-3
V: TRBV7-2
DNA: TGTGCCAGCAGTCGGACTAGCGGGGGGGCTTTAATGGCAGATACGCAGTATTTT
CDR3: CASSRTSGGALMADTQYF

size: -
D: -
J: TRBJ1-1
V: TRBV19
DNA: TGTGCCAGTAAGGCAGGTTGGACTGAAGCTTTCTTT
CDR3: CASKAGWTEAFF

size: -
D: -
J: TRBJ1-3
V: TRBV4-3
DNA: TGCGCCAGCAGCCAAGAGCCCCCCCGCGGGGGGGGAAACACCATATATTTT
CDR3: CASSQEPPRGGGNTIYF

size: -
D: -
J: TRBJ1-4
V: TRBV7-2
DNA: TGTGCCAGCAGCTTAGGAACGGCCCGAGGGGAAAAACTGTTTTTT
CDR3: CASSLGTARGEKLFF

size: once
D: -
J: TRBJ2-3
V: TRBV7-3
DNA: TGTGCCAGCAGCCCCCGGACAGCGGCAGATACGCAGTATTTT
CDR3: CASSPRTAADTQYF

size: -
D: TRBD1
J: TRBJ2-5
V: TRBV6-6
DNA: TGTGCCAGCAGTTACCCGGGACAGTCAGAGACCCAGTACTTC
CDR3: CASSYPGQSETQYF

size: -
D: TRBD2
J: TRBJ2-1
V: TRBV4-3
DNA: TGCGCCAGCAGCCAAGAGGGGGCGGGGGGTGAGCAGTTCTTC
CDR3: CASSQEGAGGEQFF

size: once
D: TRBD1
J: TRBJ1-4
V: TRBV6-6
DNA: TGTGCCAGCACCCAAAACAGGGGTGCTAATGAAAAACTGTTTTTT
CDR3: CASTQNRGANEKLFF

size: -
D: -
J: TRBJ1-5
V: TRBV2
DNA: TGTGCCAGCAGTGAGGGCTGGCGGGGATCAACCAATCAGCCCCAGCATTTT
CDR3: CASSEGWRGSTNQPQHF

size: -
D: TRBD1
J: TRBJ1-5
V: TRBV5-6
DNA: TGTGCCAGCAGCTACAGGGGTCAGCCCCAGCATTTT
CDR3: CASSYRGQPQHF

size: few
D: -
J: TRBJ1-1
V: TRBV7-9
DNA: TGTGCCAGCGGAGGAGCGGGGGCCCTTACTGAAGCTTTCTTT
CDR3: CASGGAGALTEAFF

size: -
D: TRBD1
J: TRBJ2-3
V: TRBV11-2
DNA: TGTGCCAGCAGCAGCCGGACAGGGGATACGCAGTATTTT
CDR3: CASSSRTGDTQYF

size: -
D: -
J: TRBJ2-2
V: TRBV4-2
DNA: TGTGCCAGCAGCCAAGCGCTGGGGGGGCCCCCCGGGGAGCTGTTTTTT
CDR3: CASSQALGGPPGELFF

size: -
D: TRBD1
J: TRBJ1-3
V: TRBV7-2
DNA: TGTGCCAGCAGCCCGACGGGACAGGGGGCCATATATTTT
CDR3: CASSPTGQGAIYF

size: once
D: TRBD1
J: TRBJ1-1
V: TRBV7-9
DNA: TGTGCCAGCAGTCTTCAGGGGGCGCGCACTGAAGCTTTCTTT
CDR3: CASSLQGARTEAFF

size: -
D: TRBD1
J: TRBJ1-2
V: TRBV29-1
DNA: TGCAGCGCCGCGGAGGGGGCTGGGGGCTACACCTTC
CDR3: CSAAEGAGGYTF